These T cell receptor beta chains were read from a single sample in a study of molecular identifiers for immune sequencing clone quantification. TCRdb reprocessed the PCR reads via MiXCR and lists one record per CDR3 protein. The sample includes 300,000 to 350,000 distinct CDR3 sequences, about a fifth of them seen just once. The sequenced material came from naive CD8+ T cells from blood, with Jurkat cell RNA spiked in. The receptor source for this set is a human donor in good health. Some libraries in this study had Jurkat cell RNA spiked in. CDR3s include the opening cysteine and the closing phenylalanine or tryptophan. Fields, in order: CDR3 protein, CDR3 DNA, J gene, clone size, D gene, V gene. D genes are given only for firm matches. Clone size is shown for a subset of rows, as once, few, many or a class of expanded clone.

CASSLGRRGLTDTQYF TGTGCCAGCAGCTTAGGGAGGCGGGGGCTCACAGATACGCAGTATTTT TRBJ2-3 many . TRBV7-2
CATSSVGEVTDTQYF TGTGCCACCAGCAGCGTCGGGGAGGTCACAGATACGCAGTATTTT TRBJ2-3 many . TRBV15
CASSLPGPSNSGNTIYF TGCGCCAGCAGCTTGCCGGGCCCATCAAACTCTGGAAACACCATATATTTT TRBJ1-3 . . TRBV5-1
CSARGDGQEAGGSTDTQYF TGCAGTGCTAGAGGGGACGGACAGGAGGCAGGGGGTAGCACAGATACGCAGTATTTT TRBJ2-3 few TRBD1 TRBV20-1
CATREAGGYTMMNTEAFF TGTGCCACCAGGGAAGCGGGGGGCTACACGATGATGAACACTGAAGCTTTCTTT TRBJ1-1 many . TRBV15
CSVWLVNTGELFF TGCAGCGTTTGGCTGGTGAACACCGGGGAGCTGTTTTTT TRBJ2-2 many . TRBV29-1
CASSLLPGSSYEQYF TGTGCCAGTAGTCTCCTCCCGGGGAGCTCCTACGAGCAGTACTTC TRBJ2-7 . . TRBV19
CASSLGTSGIDEQYF TGTGCCAGCAGCTTAGGCACTAGCGGGATCGATGAGCAGTACTTC TRBJ2-7 many TRBD2 TRBV7-9
CASSQDWSGGGTGELFF TGCGCCAGCAGCCAAGATTGGAGCGGGGGGGGTACCGGGGAGCTGTTTTTT TRBJ2-2 few TRBD2 TRBV4-3
CSVVSGGTGELFF TGCAGCGTTGTTTCAGGGGGAACCGGGGAGCTGTTTTTT TRBJ2-2 . TRBD1 TRBV29-1
CASGLPHMGTPLTDTQYF TGTGCTAGTGGTTTGCCGCATATGGGGACACCCCTCACAGATACGCAGTATTTT TRBJ2-3 . . TRBV12-5
CAWSLLTTGELFF TGTGCCTGGAGCTTGCTTACCACCGGGGAGCTGTTTTTT TRBJ2-2 many . TRBV30
CASSQQGTDTQYF TGTGCCAGCTCCCAACAGGGCACAGATACGCAGTATTTT TRBJ2-3 many . TRBV27
CASSYVTGVPEAFF TGTGCCAGCAGCTACGTTACAGGGGTCCCTGAAGCTTTCTTT TRBJ1-1 many TRBD1 TRBV7-9
CASSLILAQSGETQYF TGCGCCAGCAGCTTGATTCTAGCTCAGAGTGGGGAGACCCAGTACTTC TRBJ2-5 many . TRBV5-1
CASSEQDRGIFSPLHF TGTGCCAGCAGCGAACAAGACAGGGGTATCTTTTCACCCCTCCACTTT TRBJ1-6 many TRBD1 TRBV13
CASSYSIGQGYYGYTF TGTGCCAGCAGTTACTCGATTGGACAGGGGTACTATGGCTACACCTTC TRBJ1-2 many TRBD1 TRBV6-5
CASSFGTSANTGELFF TGTGCCAGCAGTTTCGGGACTAGCGCGAACACCGGGGAGCTGTTTTTT TRBJ2-2 . TRBD2 TRBV12-3/TRBV12-4
CSASGLAETQYF TGCAGTGCTTCGGGACTAGCCGAGACCCAGTACTTC TRBJ2-5 many TRBD2 TRBV20-1
CASSLVSAGGSDTQYF TGTGCCAGCAGCTTAGTCTCAGCGGGAGGGTCAGATACGCAGTATTTT TRBJ2-3 many TRBD2 TRBV11-2
CSARDLAGLTYEQYF TGCAGTGCTAGAGATCTAGCAGGGCTGACCTACGAGCAGTACTTC TRBJ2-7 . . TRBV20-1
CASSPGSNEQFF TGTGCCAGCAGCCCGGGATCGAATGAGCAGTTCTTC TRBJ2-1 many . TRBV13
CASSLGATDYQPQHF TGTGCCAGCAGCTTGGGTGCGACCGACTATCAGCCCCAGCATTTT TRBJ1-5 many . TRBV5-6
CASSAGTEHTGELFF TGTGCCAGCAGTGCCGGGACAGAGCACACCGGGGAGCTGTTTTTT TRBJ2-2 many TRBD1 TRBV5-4
CASSPALTGISYNEQFF TGCGCCAGCAGCCCAGCACTGACAGGGATTTCCTACAATGAGCAGTTCTTC TRBJ2-1 many TRBD1 TRBV4-1
CSARDHTRPGLSTDTQYF TGCAGTGCTAGAGACCATACTCGTCCGGGACTAAGCACAGATACGCAGTATTTT TRBJ2-3 . TRBD2 TRBV20-1
CASGQGQNQPQHF TGTGCCAGCGGACAGGGCCAAAATCAGCCCCAGCATTTT TRBJ1-5 many TRBD1 TRBV19
CASSLAGGKLAGGRSYEQYF TGTGCCAGCAGCTTAGCGGGGGGAAAACTAGCGGGAGGTCGGTCCTACGAGCAGTACTTC TRBJ2-7 . TRBD2 TRBV7-2
CASSQAGMFYEQYF TGCGCCAGCAGCCAGGCAGGGATGTTTTACGAGCAGTACTTC TRBJ2-7 many . TRBV5-1
CSVYQGLVYTEAFF TGCAGCGTTTATCAAGGGTTAGTTTATACTGAAGCTTTCTTT TRBJ1-1 many . TRBV29-1
CASSILGQGGTDTQYF TGTGCCAGTAGTATACTGGGACAGGGTGGGACAGATACGCAGTATTTT TRBJ2-3 . TRBD1 TRBV19
CASSSDWEETQYF TGTGCCAGCAGTTCGGACTGGGAAGAGACCCAGTACTTC TRBJ2-5 many . TRBV27
CSARDTREQFF TGCAGTGCTAGAGATACAAGGGAGCAGTTCTTC TRBJ2-1 many . TRBV20-1
CASSPPTSGSRSYEQYF TGTGCCAGCTCACCACCAACTAGCGGGAGTAGGTCCTACGAGCAGTACTTC TRBJ2-7 . TRBD2 TRBV18
CASRYRDWGQETQYF TGTGCCAGCAGATACCGGGACTGGGGGCAAGAGACCCAGTACTTC TRBJ2-5 . . TRBV12-3/TRBV12-4
CASSPETGGVSYGYTF TGTGCCAGTAGTCCCGAGACAGGGGGCGTGAGCTATGGCTACACCTTC TRBJ1-2 many TRBD1 TRBV19
CASSWGQGNNEQFF TGTGCCAGCAGTTGGGGACAGGGGAACAATGAGCAGTTCTTC TRBJ2-1 many TRBD1 TRBV12-3/TRBV12-4
CATSRSQGAVGQHF TGTGCCACCAGCAGATCGCAGGGGGCGGTAGGCCAGCATTTT TRBJ1-5 many TRBD1 TRBV15
CASSSGVGQDTDTQYF TGTGCCAGCAGTTCGGGGGTGGGGCAGGACACAGATACGCAGTATTTT TRBJ2-3 many . TRBV27